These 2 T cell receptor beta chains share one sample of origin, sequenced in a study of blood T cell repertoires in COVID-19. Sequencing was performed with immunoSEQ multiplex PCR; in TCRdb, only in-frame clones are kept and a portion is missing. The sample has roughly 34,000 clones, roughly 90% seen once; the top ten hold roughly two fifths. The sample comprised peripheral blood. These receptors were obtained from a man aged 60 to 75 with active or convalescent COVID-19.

CDR3: CATGPGVQMDTQYF. CDR3 DNA: TGTGCCACCGGCCCGGGGGTCCAGATGGATACGCAGTATTTT. The rearrangement uses TRBV24-1 and TRBJ2-3; possibly TRBD2 for D (6 bases). CDR1 KGHDR and CDR2 SFDVKD come from the germline V gene. The CDR3 extends over 14 amino acids. Between the trimmed V and J ends, which lost 9 bases and 6 bases, there was a span of 18 bases.

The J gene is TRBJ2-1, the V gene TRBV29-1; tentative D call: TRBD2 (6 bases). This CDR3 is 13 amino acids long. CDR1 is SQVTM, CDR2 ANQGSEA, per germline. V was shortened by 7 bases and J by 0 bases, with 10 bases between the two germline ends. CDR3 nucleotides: TGCAGCGCCCACGGGAGCTCCTACAATGAGCAGTTCTTC. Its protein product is CSAHGSSYNEQFF.